Described below is a single T cell receptor beta chain sequence and its context. Some clones are missing from TCRdb's copy, which holds only in-frame ones; the method was immunoSEQ multiplex PCR. The profile shows 140,000 or so clones, around 80% of them singletons. This sample is part of a study of blood T cell repertoires in COVID-19. Trimming took 4 bases from V and 0 from J, leaving 10 bases between them. This CDR3 spans 15 amino acids. The V gene's germline CDR1 is SNHLY and CDR2 FYNNEI. This receptor was taken from a woman in her forties or fifties with acute or convalescent COVID-19. Input material: peripheral blood. The rearrangement links TRBV2 to TRBJ1-3; D call uncertain. The CDR3 DNA reads TGTGCCAGCAGTGCCTTGGAGACCTCTGGAAACACCATATATTTT. This codes for CASSALETSGNTIYF.